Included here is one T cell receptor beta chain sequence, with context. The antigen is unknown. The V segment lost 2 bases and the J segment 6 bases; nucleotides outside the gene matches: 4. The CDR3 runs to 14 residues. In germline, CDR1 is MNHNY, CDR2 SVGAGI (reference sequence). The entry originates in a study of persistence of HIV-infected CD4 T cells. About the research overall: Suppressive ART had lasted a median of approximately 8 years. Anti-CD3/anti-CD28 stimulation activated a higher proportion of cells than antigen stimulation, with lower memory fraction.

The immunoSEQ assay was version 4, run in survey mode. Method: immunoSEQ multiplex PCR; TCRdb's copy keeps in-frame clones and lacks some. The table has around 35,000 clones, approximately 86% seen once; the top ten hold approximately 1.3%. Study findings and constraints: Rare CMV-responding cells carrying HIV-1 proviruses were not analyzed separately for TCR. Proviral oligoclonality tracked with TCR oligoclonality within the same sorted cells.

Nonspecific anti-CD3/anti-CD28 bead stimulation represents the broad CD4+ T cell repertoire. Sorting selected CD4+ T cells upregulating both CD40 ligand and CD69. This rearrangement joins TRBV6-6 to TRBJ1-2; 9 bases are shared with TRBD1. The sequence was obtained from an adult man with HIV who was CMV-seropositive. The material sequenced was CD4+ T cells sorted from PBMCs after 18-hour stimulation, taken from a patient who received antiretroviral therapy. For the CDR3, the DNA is TGTGCCAGCAGTTACCGGGGACAGGGAGATGGCTACACCTTC. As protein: CASSYRGQGDGYTF.